There are a few counts of the clone carrying this T cell receptor (beta chain). Its antigen is as yet unknown. These data are taken from a study of identical twins. Broader study findings: Memory repertoires lacked the insertion deficit that abundant cord blood beta clonotypes showed.

A single record per CDR3 protein comes from TCRdb applying MiXCR to the 5' RACE reads. The repertoire holds hundreds of thousands of distinct CDR3 sequences, around a sixth seen once, with 10% to 15% in the top ten. These sequences were also reported in another study, on T cells expressing NK-cell markers. This second report adds: Sorting in several experiments was restricted by an anti-gamma-delta TCR antibody to alpha-beta TCR T cells. The CD3+CD56-NKG2C+ fraction of four donors was likewise dominated by these clonotypes.

This clonotype was sampled from a woman between 18 and 30 years old in good health. Sequencing was carried out using PBMCs.

The DNA for the CDR3 is TGCGCCAGCAGCCAAGACACTTCGTCCAACTATGGCTACACCTTC. Translating gives CASSQDTSSNYGYTF. This chain connects TRBV4-3 to TRBJ1-2; no reliable D call. From germline, CDR1 is LGHNA and CDR2 YSLEER. The CDR3 has 15 amino acids. Trimming removed 0 bases at V and 2 bases at J, with 10 bases between.